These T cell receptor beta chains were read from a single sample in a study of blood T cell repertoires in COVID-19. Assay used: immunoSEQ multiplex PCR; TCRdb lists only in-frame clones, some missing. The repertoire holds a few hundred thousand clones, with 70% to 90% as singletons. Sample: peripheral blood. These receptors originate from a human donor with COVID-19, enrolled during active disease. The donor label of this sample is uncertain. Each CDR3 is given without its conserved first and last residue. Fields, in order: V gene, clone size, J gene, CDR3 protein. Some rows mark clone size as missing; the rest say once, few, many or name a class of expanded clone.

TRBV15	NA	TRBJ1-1	ATSSGGVNTEAF
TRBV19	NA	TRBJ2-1	ASSQAGVYNEQF
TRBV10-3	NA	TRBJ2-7	AITGTSGSYEQY
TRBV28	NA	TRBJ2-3	ASSRDFETDTQY
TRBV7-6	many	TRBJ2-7	ASSLAPGLGGPYEQY
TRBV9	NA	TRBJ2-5	ASSVAGGAETQY
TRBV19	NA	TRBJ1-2	ASSIEGAGYGYT
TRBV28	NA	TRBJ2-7	ASIPRSQPYEQY
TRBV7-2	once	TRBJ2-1	ASSLDQRGEQF
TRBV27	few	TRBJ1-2	ATLSRHLNYGYT
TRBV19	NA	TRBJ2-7	ASSIVYIAAEGEQY
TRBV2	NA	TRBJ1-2	ASSEGSAVVDGYT
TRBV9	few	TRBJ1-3	ASSVEAQMNTIY
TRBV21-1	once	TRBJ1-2	ASSTQTGGDYGYT
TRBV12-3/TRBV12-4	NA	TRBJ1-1	ASSNRGGAF
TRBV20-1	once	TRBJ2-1	SASSLAGGPWNEQF
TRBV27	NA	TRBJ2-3	ASSLMGGSEGTQY
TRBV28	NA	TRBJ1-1	ASSSPGRDTEAF
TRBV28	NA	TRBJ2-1	ASLGAPLQGEQF
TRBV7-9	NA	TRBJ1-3	ASSLQGSNTIY
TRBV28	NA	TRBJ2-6	ASSPTPGSASGANVLT
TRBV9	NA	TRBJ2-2	ASRDKTGGANTGELF
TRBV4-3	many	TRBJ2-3	ASSQVPSGRRTDTQY
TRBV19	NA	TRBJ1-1	ASITDRGGIMNTEAF
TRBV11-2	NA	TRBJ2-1	ASSLDLLVRSYNEQF
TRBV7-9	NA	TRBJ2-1	ASTHRENNEQF
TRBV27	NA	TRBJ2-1	ASSLAGAAYGEQF
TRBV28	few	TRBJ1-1	ASSGPGGRGGNTEAF
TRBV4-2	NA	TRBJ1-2	ASSPGQGAYGYT
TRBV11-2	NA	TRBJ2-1	ASSLRPTGYSYNEQF
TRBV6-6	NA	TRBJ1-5	ASSYQRDSSNQPQH
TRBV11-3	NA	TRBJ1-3	ASSRRTGPGNTIY
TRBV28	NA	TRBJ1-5	ASTEGGEPRPQH
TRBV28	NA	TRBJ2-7	ASSFPTRGTSGIVEQY
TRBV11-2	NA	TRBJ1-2	ASSRDREKYGYT
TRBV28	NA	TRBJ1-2	ASSRDRGGYGYT
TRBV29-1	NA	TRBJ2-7	SVEDEGASYEQY
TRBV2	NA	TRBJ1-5	ASSVQGAGNQPQH